Below, one TCR beta chain is given with its context. Its antigen is not known. The data originate from a study of cytomegalovirus exposure and HLA in healthy donors. Study summary: For the approximately 400 genotyped donors, around 76% fell within the Caucasian-associated ancestry cluster. General study results and limits: Across all donors, roughly uniform sequencing depth was an assumption of the presence/absence analyses.

The CDR3 runs 15 residues. Trimming removed 3 bases at V and 0 bases at J, with 11 bases between. Germline V gene data show CDR1 as SNHLY and CDR2 as FYNNEI. PCR involved 60 Vbeta and 13 Jbeta primers. Only in-frame clones appear in the TCRdb table, and some are missing; sequencing was by immunoSEQ multiplex PCR. This repertoire shows 150,000 or so clones, almost 80% found once; its top ten account for about 6.7%. This chain joins TRBV2 and TRBJ1-1; possibly TRBD1 for D (5 bases). The material sequenced was PBMCs. The TCR was taken from a woman in her thirties or forties in good health and CMV-seropositive. Written as DNA, the CDR3 is TGTGCCAGCAGTGAGTCCTGGGGCCTGAACACTGAAGCTTTCTTT. Its translation is CASSESWGLNTEAFF.